Each of the 20 T cell receptor beta chains below was sequenced from the same sample in a study of cytomegalovirus exposure and HLA in healthy donors. A multiplex PCR was run with 60 Vbeta primers and 13 Jbeta primers. The table came from immunoSEQ multiplex PCR; TCRdb's copy has only in-frame clones and leaves some out. The table records more than 150,000 clones, approximately 84% of them present only once. The sequencing sample was made of PBMCs. These receptors all come from a woman aged 25 to 39 in good health and CMV-seropositive.

V and J are TRBV5-1 and TRBJ2-2, with 13 bases aligning to TRBD2. Unmatched junction bases numbered 4, after V lost 0 bases and J lost 5 bases. The CDR3 runs to 17 residues. The germline gives CDR1 SGHRS, CDR2 YFSETQ. CDR3 DNA: TGCGCCAGCAGCTTGGGACTAGCGGGAGGTCGGACCGGGGAGCTGTTTTTT. It yields the protein CASSLGLAGGRTGELFF.

This chain joins TRBV4-2 and TRBJ2-7; maybe TRBD1 (6 bases). The CDR3 sequence is 14 residues long. Trimming pared 3 bases from V and 3 bases from J, leaving 12 bases between. Germline values: CDR1 LGHNA, CDR2 YNFKEQ. CDR3 sequence reads: CASSQNEGGYEQYF. For the CDR3, the DNA is TGTGCCAGCAGCCAGAACGAAGGGGGCTACGAGCAGTACTTC.

This chain links TRBV2 with TRBJ1-1; D may be TRBD1 (5 bases). This CDR3 has 14 amino acids. V was clipped by 2 bases and J by 5 bases, with 12 bases between them. CDR1 and CDR2 from the germline V gene are SNHLY and FYNNEI. CDR3 protein: CASSESGGLTEAFF. CDR3 DNA sequence: TGTGCCAGCAGTGAATCCGGGGGTCTGACTGAAGCTTTCTTT.

The V call is TRBV6-6, the J call TRBJ2-1, with TRBD2 matching over 10 bases. Per the germline V gene, CDR1 is MNHNY and CDR2 is SVGAGI (reference sequence). CDR3 length: 14 amino acids. J lost 3 bases, V lost 11 bases, and 7 bases had no gene match. The CDR3 here is CAGSLAGLYNEQFF. Here the CDR3 DNA reads TGTGCCGGCTCACTAGCGGGGCTCTACAATGAGCAGTTCTTC.

The chain links TRBV27 to TRBJ2-2; possibly TRBD1 for D (6 bases). The CDR3 length is 17 residues. Trimming took off 2 bases at V and 8 bases at J, with 21 bases between the two ends. Germline-derived CDR1 and CDR2 are MNHEY and SMNVEV (reference sequence). CDR3 in DNA: TGTGCCAGCAGTTTAAGGGGGACAACCGGCCACCCGGGGGAGCTGTTTTTT. Its translation: CASSLRGTTGHPGELFF.

The chain joins TRBV5-1 to TRBJ2-7; 8 bases line up with TRBD1. This CDR3 has 15 amino acids. Per germline, CDR1 SGHRS and CDR2 YFSETQ. The J segment lost 3 bases and the V segment lost 0 bases, leaving 5 bases of the junction unmatched. In nucleotides, the CDR3 is TGCGCCAGCAGCTTGGCCCCGGACAGGGTCTACGAGCAGTACTTC. This sequence encodes CASSLAPDRVYEQYF. Based on the CDR3 plus reference TRBV5-1 and TRBJ2-7, the full variable domain is KAGVTQTPRYLIKTRGQQVTLSCSPISGHRSVSWYQQTPGQGLQFLFEYFSETQRNKGNFPGRFSGRQFSNSRSEMNVSTLELGDSALYLCASSLAPDRVYEQYFGPGTRLTVT.

This sequence joins TRBV4-2 and TRBJ1-4; D may be TRBD1 (5 bases). Germline V gives CDR1 LGHNA, CDR2 YNFKEQ. V was pared by 0 bases and J by 8 bases, with 13 bases between. The CDR3 is 15 residues long. CDR3 DNA sequence: TGTGCCAGCAGCCAAGATCCCGGGGGTCGAGAAAAACTGTTTTTT. Residues: CASSQDPGGREKLFF.

In this sample, this clone turned up a few times. The chain recombines TRBV25-1 with TRBJ2-6; 8 positions agree with TRBD2. The CDR3 loop spans 16 amino acids. The V gene end was trimmed by 10 bases and the J gene end by 0 bases; junction bases not matched to a gene: 8. Germline CDR1 MGHDK, CDR2 SYGVNS. The CDR3 DNA is TGTGCCACCCAAGCGGGGGTCAGCTCTGGGGCCAACGTCCTGACTTTC. Its protein product is CATQAGVSSGANVLTF.

This clone was observed a handful of times. The chain joins TRBV18 to TRBJ1-3; tentative D call: TRBD1 (5 bases). The CDR3 runs to 17 residues. Germline CDR1 KGHSH, CDR2 LQKENI. The V gene lost 0 bases and the J gene lost 2 bases, with 14 bases spanning the gap. CDR3 amino acids: CASSPPVRGLTGNTIYF. CDR3 bases: TGTGCCAGCTCACCACCGGTTAGGGGCTTGACTGGAAACACCATATATTTT. Variable domain in full (rest from reference TRBV18 and TRBJ1-3): NAGVMQNPRHLVRRRGQEARLRCSPMKGHSHVYWYRQLPEEGLKFMVYLQKENIIDESGMPKERFSAEFPKEGPSILRIQQVVRGDSAAYFCASSPPVRGLTGNTIYFGEGSWLTVV.

Remarks on this clone: Mismatch with germline at one junction end may stem from a read error. This sequence joins TRBV7-9 and TRBJ1-4; tentative D call: TRBD1 (5 bases). CDR1 and CDR2 from the germline V gene are SEHNR and FQNEAQ (reference sequence). CDR3 length: 15 amino acids. The CDR3 spells CSSSPPGTDYEKLFF. DNA of the CDR3: TGTTCCAGCAGCCCGCCGGGGACTGATTATGAAAAACTGTTTTTT.

This clone was seen only a few times. This chain connects TRBV7-9 to TRBJ2-1, with a possible D match to TRBD1 (6 bases). V was clipped by 5 bases and J by 2 bases, with 13 bases between them. The length of the CDR3 is 15 residues. Germline CDR1 reads SEHNR; CDR2 reads FQNEAQ (reference sequence). The CDR3 spells CASSTQGLTYNEQFF. The CDR3 nucleotides read TGTGCCAGCAGCACCCAGGGGCTAACCTACAATGAGCAGTTCTTC.

Regarding this clone: No conserved phenylalanine or tryptophan is present at the end of the CDR3, so a read error is the likely explanation. The genes are TRBV27 and TRBJ1-2; 7 bases line up with TRBD1. The ends lost 0 bases at V and 6 bases at J; junction bases unmatched: 7. In germline, CDR1 is MNHEY, CDR2 SMNVEV (reference sequence). The CDR3 length is 15 residues. The CDR3 coding sequence is TGTGCCAGCAGTTTATCGCCGACAGGGTCCAATGGCTACACCCTC. Its translation is CASSLSPTGSNGYTL.

The chain combines TRBV10-3 with TRBJ2-1, with D possibly TRBD2 on 6 matching bases. The CDR3 consists of 14 residues. Germline V CDR1 and CDR2: ENHRY, SYGVKD. V shed 10 bases and J shed 8 bases, with 21 bases lying between them. CDR3 residues: CASRLDRMLDEQFF. The CDR3 DNA is TGTGCCAGCCGACTAGATAGAATGTTAGATGAGCAGTTCTTC.

The rearrangement uses TRBV7-9 and TRBJ2-7; TRBD1 matches at 7 bases. V was pared by 0 bases and J by 8 bases, with 1 base of the junction left unmatched. The CDR3 sequence is 12 residues long. Germline V lookup: CDR1 SEHNR, CDR2 FQNEAQ (reference sequence). CDR3 sequence (DNA): TGTGCCAGCAGCTTAGCAGGGGGCAAGCAGTACTTC. Protein: CASSLAGGKQYF. Full variable domain (outside the CDR3, taken from reference TRBV7-9 and TRBJ2-7): DTGVSQNPRHKITKRGQNVTFRCDPISEHNRLYWYRQTLGQGPEFLTYFQNEAQLEKSRLLSDRFSAERPKGSFSTLEIQRTEQGDSAMYLCASSLAGGKQYFGPGTRLTVT.

The chain has TRBV19 and TRBJ2-3; D perhaps matches TRBD1 (6 bases). This CDR3 region has 13 residues. The germline CDR1 and CDR2 sequences are LNHDA and SQIVND (reference sequence). Trimming pared 7 bases from V and 4 bases from J, leaving 12 bases between. CDR3 in DNA: TGTGCCAGTAAGAGGGGGTCCGCAGATACGCAGTATTTT. Translating gives CASKRGSADTQYF.

V is TRBV19 and J is TRBJ2-5, with D perhaps TRBD1 (5 bases). From germline, CDR1 is LNHDA and CDR2 SQIVND (reference sequence). V lost 5 bases and J lost 5, with 9 bases in between. The CDR3 runs 12 residues. The CDR3 loop is CASSVGRETQYF. CDR3 nucleotide sequence: TGTGCCAGTAGTGTGGGGCGGGAGACCCAGTACTTC.

This chain links TRBV10-2 with TRBJ2-5, with 7 bases lining up with TRBD1. Trimming took 4 bases from V and 2 from J; bases not matched to a gene: 1. There are 13 residues in the CDR3. The germline gives CDR1 WSHSY, CDR2 SAAADI. CDR3 amino acids: CASSGGQQETQYF. The CDR3 DNA follows: TGCGCCAGCAGTGGGGGACAGCAAGAGACCCAGTACTTC.

Only a few counts were recorded for this clone. The CDR3, as DNA: TGTGCCATTTTAACAGGGGGCGATGGCTACACCTTC. It codes for CAILTGGDGYTF. The rearrangement joins TRBV10-3 to TRBJ1-2; 9 positions match TRBD1. The CDR3 spans 12 residues. V dropped 9 bases and J dropped 6; count of bases not matched to a gene: 5. CDR1 and CDR2 (germline): ENHRY, SYGVKD.

The chain is built from TRBV28 and TRBJ2-1, with TRBD2 identical over 12 bases. Unmatched junction bases numbered 9, after V lost 8 bases and J lost 7 bases. The V gene's germline CDR1 is MDHEN and CDR2 SYDVKM. The CDR3 loop spans 15 amino acids. The CDR3 nucleotides read TGTGCCAGCTGGCCCCGACTAGCGGGGGTGAATGAGCAGTTCTTC. This encodes CASWPRLAGVNEQFF.

Here the CDR3 DNA reads TGTGCCAGCAGTTACTCCCCGTCGGGTGGGCCCCAGCATTTT. Its protein is CASSYSPSGGPQHF. The chain has TRBV11-2 and TRBJ1-5; D remains ambiguous. Trimming pared 6 bases from V and 9 bases from J, leaving 18 bases between. CDR3 length equals 14 residues. Germline CDR1 SGHAT, CDR2 FQNNGV.